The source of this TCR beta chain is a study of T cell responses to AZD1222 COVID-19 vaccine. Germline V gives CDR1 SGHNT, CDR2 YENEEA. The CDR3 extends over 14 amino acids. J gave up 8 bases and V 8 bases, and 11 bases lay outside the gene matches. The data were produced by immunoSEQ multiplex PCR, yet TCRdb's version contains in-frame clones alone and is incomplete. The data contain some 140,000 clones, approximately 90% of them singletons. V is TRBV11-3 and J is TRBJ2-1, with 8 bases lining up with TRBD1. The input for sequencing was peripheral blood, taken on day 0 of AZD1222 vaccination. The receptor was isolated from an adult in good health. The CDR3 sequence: CASSRTGYWDEQFF. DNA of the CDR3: TGTGCCAGCTCACGGACAGGGTACTGGGATGAGCAGTTCTTC.